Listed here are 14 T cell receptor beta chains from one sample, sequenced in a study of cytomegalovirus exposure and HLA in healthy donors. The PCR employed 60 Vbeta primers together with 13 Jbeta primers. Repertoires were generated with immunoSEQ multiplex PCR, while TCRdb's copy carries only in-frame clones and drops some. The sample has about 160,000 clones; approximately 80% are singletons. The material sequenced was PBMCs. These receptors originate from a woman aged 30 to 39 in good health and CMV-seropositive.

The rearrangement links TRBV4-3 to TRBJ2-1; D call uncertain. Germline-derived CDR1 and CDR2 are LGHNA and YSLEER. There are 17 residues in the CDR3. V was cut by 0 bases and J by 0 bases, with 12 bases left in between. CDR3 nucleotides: TGCGCCAGCAGCCAAGATCTAAGGTGGAGCTCCTACAATGAGCAGTTCTTC. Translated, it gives CASSQDLRWSSYNEQFF.

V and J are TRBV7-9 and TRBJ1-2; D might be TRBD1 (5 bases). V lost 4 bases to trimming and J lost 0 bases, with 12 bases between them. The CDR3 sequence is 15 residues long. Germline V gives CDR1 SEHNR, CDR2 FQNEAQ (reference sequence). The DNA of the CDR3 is TGTGCCAGCAGCTCCTCAGGGTTAGCTAACTATGGCTACACCTTC. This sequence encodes CASSSSGLANYGYTF.

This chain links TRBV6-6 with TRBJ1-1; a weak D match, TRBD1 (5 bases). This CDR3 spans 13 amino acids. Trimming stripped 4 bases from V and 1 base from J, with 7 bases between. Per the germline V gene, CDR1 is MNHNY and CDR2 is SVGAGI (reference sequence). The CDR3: CASSFTGNTEAFF. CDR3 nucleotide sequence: TGTGCCAGCAGTTTTACAGGGAACACTGAAGCTTTCTTT.

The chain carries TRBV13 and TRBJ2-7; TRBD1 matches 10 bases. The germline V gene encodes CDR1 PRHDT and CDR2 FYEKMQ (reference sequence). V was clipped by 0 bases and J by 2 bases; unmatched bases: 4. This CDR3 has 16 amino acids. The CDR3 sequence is CASSLGSGTGAYEQYF. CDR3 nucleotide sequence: TGTGCCAGCAGCTTAGGCAGCGGGACAGGGGCCTACGAGCAGTACTTC.

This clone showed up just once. The CDR3 spells CAISEGQGAPDTQYF. The CDR3 nucleotides are TGTGCCATCAGCGAGGGACAGGGGGCCCCAGATACGCAGTATTTT. The V call is TRBV10-3, the J call TRBJ2-3, with 12 bases lining up with TRBD1. Germline V gene sequence: CDR1 ENHRY, CDR2 SYGVKD. Losses at the gene ends were 6 bases for V and 4 bases for J; bases not matched to a gene: 5. This CDR3 has 15 residues.

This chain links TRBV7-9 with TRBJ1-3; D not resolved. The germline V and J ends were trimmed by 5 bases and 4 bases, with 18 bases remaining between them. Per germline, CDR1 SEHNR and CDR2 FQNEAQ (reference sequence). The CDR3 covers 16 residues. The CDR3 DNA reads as TGTGCCAGCAGCCCCAAACTCGGGGTTGCAGGAAACACCATATATTTT. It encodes CASSPKLGVAGNTIYF.

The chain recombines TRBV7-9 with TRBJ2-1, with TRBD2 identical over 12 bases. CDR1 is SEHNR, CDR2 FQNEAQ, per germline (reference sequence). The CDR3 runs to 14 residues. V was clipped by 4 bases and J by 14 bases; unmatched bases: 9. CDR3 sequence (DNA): TGTGCCAGCAGCTCCCTAGCGGGGGGGCCCCGAGAGTTCTTC. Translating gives CASSSLAGGPREFF. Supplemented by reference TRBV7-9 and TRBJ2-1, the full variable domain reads DTGVSQNPRHKITKRGQNVTFRCDPISEHNRLYWYRQTLGQGPEFLTYFQNEAQLEKSRLLSDRFSAERPKGSFSTLEIQRTEQGDSAMYLCASSSLAGGPREFFGPGTRLTVL.

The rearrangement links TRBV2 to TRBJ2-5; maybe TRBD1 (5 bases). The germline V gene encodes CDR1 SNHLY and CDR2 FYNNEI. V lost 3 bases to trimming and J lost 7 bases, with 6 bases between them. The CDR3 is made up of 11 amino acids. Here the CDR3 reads CASSDTGTQYF. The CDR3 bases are TGTGCCAGCAGTGACACAGGGACCCAGTACTTC.

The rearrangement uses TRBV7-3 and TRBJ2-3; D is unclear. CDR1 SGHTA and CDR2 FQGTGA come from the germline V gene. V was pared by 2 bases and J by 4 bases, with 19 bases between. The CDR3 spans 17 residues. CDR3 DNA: TGTGCCAGCAGCTTAGGGTCAGGTATTACCCAATCAGATACGCAGTATTTT. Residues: CASSLGSGITQSDTQYF. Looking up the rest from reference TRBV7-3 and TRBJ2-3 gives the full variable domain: GAGVSQTPSNKVTEKGKYVELRCDPISGHTALYWYRQSLGQGPEFLIYFQGTGAADDSGLPNDRFFAVRPEGSVSTLKIQRTERGDSAVYLCASSLGSGITQSDTQYFGPGTRLTVL.

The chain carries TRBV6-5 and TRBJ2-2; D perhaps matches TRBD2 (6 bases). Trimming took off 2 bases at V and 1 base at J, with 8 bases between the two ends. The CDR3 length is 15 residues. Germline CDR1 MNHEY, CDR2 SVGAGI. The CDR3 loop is CASSYAGLNTGELFF. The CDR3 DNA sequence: TGTGCCAGCAGTTACGCGGGGTTGAACACCGGGGAGCTGTTTTTT.

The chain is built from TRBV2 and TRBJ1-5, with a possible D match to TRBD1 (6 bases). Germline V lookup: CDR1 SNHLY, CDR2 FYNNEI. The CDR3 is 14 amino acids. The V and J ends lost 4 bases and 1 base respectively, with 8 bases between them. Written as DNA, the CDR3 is TGTGCCAGCAGTGGACAGGAGAGCAATCAGCCCCAGCATTTT. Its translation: CASSGQESNQPQHF.

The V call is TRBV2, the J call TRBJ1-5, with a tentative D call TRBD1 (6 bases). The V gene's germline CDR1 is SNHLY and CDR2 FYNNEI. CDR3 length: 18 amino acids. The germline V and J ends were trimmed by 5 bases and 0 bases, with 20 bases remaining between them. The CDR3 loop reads CASSSGTPSLYSNQPQHF. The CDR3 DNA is TGTGCCAGCAGTTCCGGGACACCGTCCCTATATAGCAATCAGCCCCAGCATTTT.

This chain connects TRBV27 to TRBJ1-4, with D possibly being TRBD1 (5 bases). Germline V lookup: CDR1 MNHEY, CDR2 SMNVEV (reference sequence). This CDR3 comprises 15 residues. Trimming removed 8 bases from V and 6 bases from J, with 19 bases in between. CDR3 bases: TGTGCCAGCGCCCCGAACGGATGGGGGGATGAAAAACTGTTTTTT. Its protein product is CASAPNGWGDEKLFF.

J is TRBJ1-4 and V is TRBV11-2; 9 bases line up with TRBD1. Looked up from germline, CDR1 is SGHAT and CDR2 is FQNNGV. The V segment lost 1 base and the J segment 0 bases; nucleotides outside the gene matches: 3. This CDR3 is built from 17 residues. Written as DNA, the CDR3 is TGTGCCAGCAGCTTAGTACAGGGGGCGTCAACTAATGAAAAACTGTTTTTT. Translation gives CASSLVQGASTNEKLFF.